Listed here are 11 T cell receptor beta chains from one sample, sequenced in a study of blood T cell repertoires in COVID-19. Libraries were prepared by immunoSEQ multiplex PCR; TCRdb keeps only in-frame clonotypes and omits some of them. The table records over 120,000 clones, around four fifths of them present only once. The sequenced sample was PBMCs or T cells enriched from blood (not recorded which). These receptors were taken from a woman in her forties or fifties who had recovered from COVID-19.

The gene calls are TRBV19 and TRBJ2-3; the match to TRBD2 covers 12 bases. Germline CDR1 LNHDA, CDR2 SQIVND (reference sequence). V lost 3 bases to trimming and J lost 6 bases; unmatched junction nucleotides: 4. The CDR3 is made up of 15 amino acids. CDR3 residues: CASSMLAGGPDTQYF. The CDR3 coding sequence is TGTGCCAGTAGTATGCTAGCGGGGGGGCCCGATACGCAGTATTTT.

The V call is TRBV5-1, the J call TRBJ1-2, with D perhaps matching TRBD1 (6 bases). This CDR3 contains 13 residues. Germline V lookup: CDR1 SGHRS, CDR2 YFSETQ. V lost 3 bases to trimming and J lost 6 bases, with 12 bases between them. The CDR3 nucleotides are TGCGCCAGCAGCTCGACAGGAGATCATGGCTACACCTTC. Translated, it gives CASSSTGDHGYTF.

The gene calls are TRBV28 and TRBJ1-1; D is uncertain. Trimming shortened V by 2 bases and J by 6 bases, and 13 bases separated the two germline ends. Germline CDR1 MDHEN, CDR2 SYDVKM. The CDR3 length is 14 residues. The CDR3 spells CASSLRGGRPEAFF. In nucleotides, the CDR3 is TGTGCCAGCAGTTTACGGGGTGGTAGGCCTGAAGCTTTCTTT.

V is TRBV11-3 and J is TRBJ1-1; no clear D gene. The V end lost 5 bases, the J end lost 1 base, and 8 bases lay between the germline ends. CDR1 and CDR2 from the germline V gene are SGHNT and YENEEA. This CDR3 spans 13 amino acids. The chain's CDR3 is CASSENQNTEAFF. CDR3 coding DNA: TGTGCCAGCAGCGAGAACCAGAACACTGAAGCTTTCTTT. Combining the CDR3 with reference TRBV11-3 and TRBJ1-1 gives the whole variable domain EAGVVQSPRYKIIEKKQPVAFWCNPISGHNTLYWYLQNLGQGPELLIRYENEEAVDDSQLPKDRFSAERLKGVDSTLKIQPAELGDSAVYLCASSENQNTEAFFGQGTRLTVV.

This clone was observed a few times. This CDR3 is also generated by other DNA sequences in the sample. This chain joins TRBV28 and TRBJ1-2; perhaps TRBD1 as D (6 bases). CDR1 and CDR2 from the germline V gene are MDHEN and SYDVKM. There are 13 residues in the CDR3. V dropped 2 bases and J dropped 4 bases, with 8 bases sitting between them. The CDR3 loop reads CASSLLTGYGYTF. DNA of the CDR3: TGTGCCAGCAGTTTACTGACAGGCTATGGCTACACCTTC.

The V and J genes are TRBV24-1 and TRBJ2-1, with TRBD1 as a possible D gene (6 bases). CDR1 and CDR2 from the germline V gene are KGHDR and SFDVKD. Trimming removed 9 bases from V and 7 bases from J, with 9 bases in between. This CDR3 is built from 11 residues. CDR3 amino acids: CATRQANEQFF. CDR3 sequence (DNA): TGTGCCACCCGACAGGCTAATGAGCAGTTCTTC.

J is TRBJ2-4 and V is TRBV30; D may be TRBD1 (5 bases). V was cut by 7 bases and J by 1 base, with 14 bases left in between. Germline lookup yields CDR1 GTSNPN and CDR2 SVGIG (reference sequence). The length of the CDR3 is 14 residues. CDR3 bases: TGTGCCTTTGAGGACACCGGGGCCAAAAACATTCAGTACTTC. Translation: CAFEDTGAKNIQYF.

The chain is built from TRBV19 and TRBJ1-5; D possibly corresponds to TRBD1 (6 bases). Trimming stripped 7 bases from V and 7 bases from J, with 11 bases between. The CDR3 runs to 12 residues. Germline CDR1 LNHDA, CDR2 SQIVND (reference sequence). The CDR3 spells CASTTGPQPQHF. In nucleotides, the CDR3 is TGTGCCAGTACTACAGGGCCCCAGCCCCAGCATTTT.

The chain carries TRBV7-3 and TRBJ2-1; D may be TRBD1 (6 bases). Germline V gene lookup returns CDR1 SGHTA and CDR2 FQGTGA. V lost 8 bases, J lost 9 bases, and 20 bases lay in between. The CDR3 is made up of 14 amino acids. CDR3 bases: TGTGCCAGCGGCCAGGGGCGAGGAAGGGGTGAGCAGTTCTTC. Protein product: CASGQGRGRGEQFF.

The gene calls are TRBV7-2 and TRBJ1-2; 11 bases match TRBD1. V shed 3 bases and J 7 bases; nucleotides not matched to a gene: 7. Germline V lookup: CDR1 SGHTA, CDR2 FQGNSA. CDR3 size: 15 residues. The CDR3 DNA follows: TGTGCCAGCAGCTTCCCGGACAGGGGGCAGTTTGGCTACACCTTC. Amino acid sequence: CASSFPDRGQFGYTF.

In DNA form, the CDR3 reads TGTGCCAGCAGCTTGACGGAGAGCGAGCAGTACTTC. The encoded protein is CASSLTESEQYF. The chain is built from TRBV7-9 and TRBJ2-7; D is ambiguous. Germline V gene sequence: CDR1 SEHNR, CDR2 FQNEAQ (reference sequence). The CDR3 covers 12 residues. Trimming stripped 3 bases from V and 6 bases from J, with 9 bases between.